Only a few counts were recorded for the clone carrying this T cell receptor (beta chain). What it binds is not known. This CDR3 contains 12 residues. The ends were cut back, 3 bases at V and 5 bases at J, with 11 bases in the middle. Germline V gene data show CDR1 as GTSNPN and CDR2 as SVGIG (reference sequence). The data belong to a study of cytomegalovirus exposure and HLA in healthy donors. Study overall: Early release data held 85 million to 95 million unique TCRs from HLA-typed donors. Overall study findings and caveats: The study designated 150 or so TCR beta chains cytomegalovirus-associated. A later analysis reportedly found that, within productive TCRs, an Asian-associated ancestry cluster had fewer N-insertions than the mean observed across the roughly 700 donors.

The PCR employed 60 Vbeta primers together with 13 Jbeta primers. Libraries were prepared by immunoSEQ multiplex PCR; TCRdb keeps only in-frame clonotypes and omits some of them. The sample lists some 120,000 clones; 70% to 90% were seen once. Healthy bone marrow donors made up the cohort. The sequence derives from a man aged 40-49 years in good health and CMV-seronegative. Sequencing input: PBMCs. The V gene is TRBV30, the J gene TRBJ2-7; D possibly corresponds to TRBD2 (6 bases). CDR3 nucleotide sequence: TGTGCCTGGAGCCGGGGGATTCACGAGCAGTACTTC. Residues: CAWSRGIHEQYF.